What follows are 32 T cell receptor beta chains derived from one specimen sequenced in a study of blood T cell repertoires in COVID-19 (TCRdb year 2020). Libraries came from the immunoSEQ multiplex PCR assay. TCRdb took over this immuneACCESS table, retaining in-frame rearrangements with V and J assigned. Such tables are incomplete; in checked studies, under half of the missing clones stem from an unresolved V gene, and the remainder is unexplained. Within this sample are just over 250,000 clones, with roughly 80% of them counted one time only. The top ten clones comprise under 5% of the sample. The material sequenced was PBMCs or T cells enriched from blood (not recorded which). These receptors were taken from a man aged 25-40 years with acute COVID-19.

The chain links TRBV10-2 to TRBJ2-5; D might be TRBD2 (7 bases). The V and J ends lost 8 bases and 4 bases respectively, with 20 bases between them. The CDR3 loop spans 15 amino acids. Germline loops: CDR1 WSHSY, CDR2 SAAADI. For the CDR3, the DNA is TGCGCCAGCGCGGGGGCGGGAGCCCGTTCAGAGACCCAGTACTTC. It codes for CASAGAGARSETQYF.

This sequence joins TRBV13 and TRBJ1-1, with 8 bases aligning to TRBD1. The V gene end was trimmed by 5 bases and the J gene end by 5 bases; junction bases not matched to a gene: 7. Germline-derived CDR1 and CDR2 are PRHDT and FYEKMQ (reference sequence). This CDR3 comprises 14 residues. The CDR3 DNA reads TGTGCCAGCAGCCCCGGACAGGGACGGACTGAAGCTTTCTTT. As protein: CASSPGQGRTEAFF.

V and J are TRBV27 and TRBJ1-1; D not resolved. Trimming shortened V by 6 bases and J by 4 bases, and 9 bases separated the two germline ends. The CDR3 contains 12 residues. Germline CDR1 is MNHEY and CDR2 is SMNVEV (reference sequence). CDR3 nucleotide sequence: TGTGCCAGCAGCCATCGGGGCACTGAAGCTTTCTTT. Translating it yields CASSHRGTEAFF.

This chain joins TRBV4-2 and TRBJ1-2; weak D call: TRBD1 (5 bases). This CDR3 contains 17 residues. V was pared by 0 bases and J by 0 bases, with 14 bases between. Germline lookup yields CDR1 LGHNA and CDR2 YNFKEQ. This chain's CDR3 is CASSQDQSQGPNYGYTF. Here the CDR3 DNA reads TGTGCCAGCAGCCAAGATCAATCGCAGGGCCCTAACTATGGCTACACCTTC.

CDR3 loop: CASSLLSMNGELFF. The DNA for the CDR3 is TGTGCCAGCAGTTTACTATCCATGAACGGGGAGCTGTTTTTT. The chain recombines TRBV27 with TRBJ2-2; no definite D call. The germline CDR1 and CDR2 sequences are MNHEY and SMNVEV (reference sequence). This CDR3 has 14 amino acids. Trimming removed 2 bases at V and 7 bases at J, with 11 bases between.

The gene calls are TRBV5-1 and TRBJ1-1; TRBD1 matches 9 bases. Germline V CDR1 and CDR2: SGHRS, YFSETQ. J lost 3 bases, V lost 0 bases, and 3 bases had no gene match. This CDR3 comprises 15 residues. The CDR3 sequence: CASSLVRTGDTEAFF. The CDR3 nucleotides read TGCGCCAGCAGCTTGGTTAGGACAGGGGACACTGAAGCTTTCTTT.

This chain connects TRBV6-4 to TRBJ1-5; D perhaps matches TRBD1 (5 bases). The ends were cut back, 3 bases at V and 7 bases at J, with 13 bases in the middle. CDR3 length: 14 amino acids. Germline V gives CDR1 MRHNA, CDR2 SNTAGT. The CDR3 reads CASSEAGEIQPQHF. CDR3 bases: TGTGCCAGCAGTGAAGCGGGGGAAATACAGCCCCAGCATTTT.

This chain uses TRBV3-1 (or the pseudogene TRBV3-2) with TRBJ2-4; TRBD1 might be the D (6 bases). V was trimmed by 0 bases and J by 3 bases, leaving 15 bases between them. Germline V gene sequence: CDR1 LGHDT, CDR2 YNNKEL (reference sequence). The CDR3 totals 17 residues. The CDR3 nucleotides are TGTGCCAGCAGCCAAGAAGGAACAGGGACGGTCAAAAACATTCAGTACTTC. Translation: CASSQEGTGTVKNIQYF.

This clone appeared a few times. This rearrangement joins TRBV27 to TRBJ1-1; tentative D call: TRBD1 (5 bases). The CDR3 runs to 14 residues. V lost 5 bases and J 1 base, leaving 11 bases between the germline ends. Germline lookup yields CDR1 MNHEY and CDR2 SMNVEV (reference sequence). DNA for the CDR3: TGTGCCAGCAGTGCGCAGGGCGCGAACACTGAAGCTTTCTTT. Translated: CASSAQGANTEAFF.

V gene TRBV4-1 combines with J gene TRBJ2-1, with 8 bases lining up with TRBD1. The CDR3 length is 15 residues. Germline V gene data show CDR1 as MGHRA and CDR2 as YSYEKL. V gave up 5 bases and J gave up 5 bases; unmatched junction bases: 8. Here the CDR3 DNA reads TGCGCCAGCAGCTGGTTAGACAGGGGAAACAATGAGCAGTTCTTC. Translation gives CASSWLDRGNNEQFF.

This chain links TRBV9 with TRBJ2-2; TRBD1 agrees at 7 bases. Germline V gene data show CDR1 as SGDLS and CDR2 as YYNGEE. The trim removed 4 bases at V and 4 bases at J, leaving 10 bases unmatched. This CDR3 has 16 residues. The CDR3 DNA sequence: TGTGCCAGCAGCCCAGGACAGGCCCCCGCCACCGGGGAGCTGTTTTTT. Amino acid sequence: CASSPGQAPATGELFF.

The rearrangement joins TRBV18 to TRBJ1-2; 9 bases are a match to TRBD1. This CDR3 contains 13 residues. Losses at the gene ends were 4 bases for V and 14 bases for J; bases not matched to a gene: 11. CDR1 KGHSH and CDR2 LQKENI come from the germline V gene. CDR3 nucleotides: TGTGCCAGCTCACTCGAGGGACAGGGAATCGGAACCTTC. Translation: CASSLEGQGIGTF.

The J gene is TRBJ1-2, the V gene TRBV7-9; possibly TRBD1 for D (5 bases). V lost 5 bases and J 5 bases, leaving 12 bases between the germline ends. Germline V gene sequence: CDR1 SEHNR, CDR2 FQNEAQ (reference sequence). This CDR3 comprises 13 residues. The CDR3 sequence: CASSADRWYGYTF. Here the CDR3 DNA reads TGTGCCAGCAGCGCCGACAGATGGTATGGCTACACCTTC.

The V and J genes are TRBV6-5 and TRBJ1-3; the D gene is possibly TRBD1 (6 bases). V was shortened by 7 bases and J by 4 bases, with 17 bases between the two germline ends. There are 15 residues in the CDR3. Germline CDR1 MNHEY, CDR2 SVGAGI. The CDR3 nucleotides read TGTGCCAGCACCAGAGGGGGGGGGCTCGGAAACACCATATATTTT. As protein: CASTRGGGLGNTIYF.

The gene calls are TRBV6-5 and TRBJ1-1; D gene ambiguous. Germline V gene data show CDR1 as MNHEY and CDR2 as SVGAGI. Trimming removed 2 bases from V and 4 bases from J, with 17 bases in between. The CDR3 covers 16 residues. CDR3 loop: CASSYPRSGSGTEAFF. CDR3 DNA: TGTGCCAGCAGTTACCCACGATCGGGTAGCGGCACTGAAGCTTTCTTT.

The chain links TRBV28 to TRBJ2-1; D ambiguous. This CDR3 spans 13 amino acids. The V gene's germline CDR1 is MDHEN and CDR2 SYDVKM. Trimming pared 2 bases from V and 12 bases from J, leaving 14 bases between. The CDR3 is CASSLIVARGQFF. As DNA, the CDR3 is TGTGCCAGCAGTTTAATAGTGGCCCGAGGGCAGTTCTTC.

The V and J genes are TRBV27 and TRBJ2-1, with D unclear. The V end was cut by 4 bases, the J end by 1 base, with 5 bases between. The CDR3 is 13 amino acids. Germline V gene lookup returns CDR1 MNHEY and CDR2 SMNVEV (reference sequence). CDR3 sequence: CASSSTSYNEQFF. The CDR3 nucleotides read TGTGCCAGCAGTTCGACTTCCTACAATGAGCAGTTCTTC.

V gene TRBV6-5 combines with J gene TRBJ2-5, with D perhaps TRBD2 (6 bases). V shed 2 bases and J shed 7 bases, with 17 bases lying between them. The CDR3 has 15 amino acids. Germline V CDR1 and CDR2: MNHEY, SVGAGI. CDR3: CASSYTTGTSGTQYF. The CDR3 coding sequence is TGTGCCAGCAGTTACACCACGGGGACTTCGGGGACCCAGTACTTC.

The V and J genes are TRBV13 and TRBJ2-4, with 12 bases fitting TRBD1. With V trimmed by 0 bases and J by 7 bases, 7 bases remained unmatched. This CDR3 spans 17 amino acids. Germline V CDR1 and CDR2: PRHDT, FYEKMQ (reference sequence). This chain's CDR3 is CASSLGLSGTGGNIQYF. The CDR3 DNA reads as TGTGCCAGCAGCTTAGGCCTAAGCGGGACAGGGGGCAACATTCAGTACTTC.

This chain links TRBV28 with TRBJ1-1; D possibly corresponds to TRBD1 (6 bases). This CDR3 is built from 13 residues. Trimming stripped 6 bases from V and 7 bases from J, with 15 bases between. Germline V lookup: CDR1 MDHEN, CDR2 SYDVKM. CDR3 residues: CASSNRVPLEAFF. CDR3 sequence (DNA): TGTGCCAGCAGCAACAGGGTTCCACTTGAAGCTTTCTTT.

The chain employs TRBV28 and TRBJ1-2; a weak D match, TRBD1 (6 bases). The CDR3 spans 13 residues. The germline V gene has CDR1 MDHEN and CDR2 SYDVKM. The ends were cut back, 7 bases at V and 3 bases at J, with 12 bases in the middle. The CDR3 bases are TGTGCCAGCACTTCGGGACACCACTATGGCTACACCTTC. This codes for CASTSGHHYGYTF.

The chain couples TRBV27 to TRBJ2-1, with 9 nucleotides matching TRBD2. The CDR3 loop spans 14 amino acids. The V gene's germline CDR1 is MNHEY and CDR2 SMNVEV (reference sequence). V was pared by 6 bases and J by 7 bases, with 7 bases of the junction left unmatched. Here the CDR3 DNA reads TGTGCCAGCAGGTCTAGCGGGAAGGGAAATGAGCAGTTCTTC. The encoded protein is CASRSSGKGNEQFF.

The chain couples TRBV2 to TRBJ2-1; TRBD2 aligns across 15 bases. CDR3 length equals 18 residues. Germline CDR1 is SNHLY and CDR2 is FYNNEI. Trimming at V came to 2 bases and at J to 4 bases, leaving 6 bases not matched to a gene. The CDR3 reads CASSEHLGLAGGYNEQFF. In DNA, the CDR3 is TGTGCCAGCAGTGAACATTTGGGACTAGCGGGGGGTTACAATGAGCAGTTCTTC.

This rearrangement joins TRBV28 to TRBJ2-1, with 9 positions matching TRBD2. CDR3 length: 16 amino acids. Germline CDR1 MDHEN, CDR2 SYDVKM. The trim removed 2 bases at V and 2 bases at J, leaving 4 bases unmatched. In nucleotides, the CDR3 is TGTGCCAGCAGTTTACTCGGCGGGAGGGCCTACAATGAGCAGTTCTTC. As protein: CASSLLGGRAYNEQFF.

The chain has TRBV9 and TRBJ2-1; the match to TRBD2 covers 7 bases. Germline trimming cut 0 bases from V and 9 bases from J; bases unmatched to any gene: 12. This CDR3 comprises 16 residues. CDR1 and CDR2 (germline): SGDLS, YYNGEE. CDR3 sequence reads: CASSVVVGGPGGEQFF. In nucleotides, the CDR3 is TGTGCCAGCAGCGTAGTTGTGGGAGGGCCCGGAGGTGAGCAGTTCTTC.

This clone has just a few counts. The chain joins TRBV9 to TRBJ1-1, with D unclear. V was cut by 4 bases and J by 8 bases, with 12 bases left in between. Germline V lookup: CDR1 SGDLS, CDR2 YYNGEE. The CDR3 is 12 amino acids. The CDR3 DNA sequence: TGTGCCAGCAGCTCTTCCCCCTCCGAAGCTTTCTTT. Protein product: CASSSSPSEAFF. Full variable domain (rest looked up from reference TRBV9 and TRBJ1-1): DSGVTQTPKHLITATGQRVTLRCSPRSGDLSVYWYQQSLDQGLQFLIQYYNGEERAKGNILERFSAQQFPDLHSELNLSSLELGDSALYFCASSSSPSEAFFGQGTRLTVV.

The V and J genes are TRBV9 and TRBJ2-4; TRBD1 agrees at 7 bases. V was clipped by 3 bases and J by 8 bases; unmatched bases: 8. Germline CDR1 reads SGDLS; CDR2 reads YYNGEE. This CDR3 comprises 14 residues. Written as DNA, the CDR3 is TGTGCCAGCAGCGCCCATACAGGGGTGGACATTCAGTACTTC. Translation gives CASSAHTGVDIQYF.

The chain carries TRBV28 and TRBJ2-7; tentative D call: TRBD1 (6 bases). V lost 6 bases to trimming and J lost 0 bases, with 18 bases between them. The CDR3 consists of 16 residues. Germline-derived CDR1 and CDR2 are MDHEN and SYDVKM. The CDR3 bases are TGTGCCAGCAGCACTGGCAGGACAGCGAGCTCCTACGAGCAGTACGTC. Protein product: CASSTGRTASSYEQYV.

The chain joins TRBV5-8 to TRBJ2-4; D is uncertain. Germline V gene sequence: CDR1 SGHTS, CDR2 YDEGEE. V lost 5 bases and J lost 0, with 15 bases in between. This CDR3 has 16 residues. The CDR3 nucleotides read TGTGCCAGCAGTCCAATCGGTAGGAGAGCCAAAAACATTCAGTACTTC. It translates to CASSPIGRRAKNIQYF.

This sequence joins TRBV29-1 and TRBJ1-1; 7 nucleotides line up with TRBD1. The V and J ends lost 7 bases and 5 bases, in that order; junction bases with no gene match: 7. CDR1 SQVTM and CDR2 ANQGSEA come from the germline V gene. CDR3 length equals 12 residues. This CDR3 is CSGGGSSTEAFF. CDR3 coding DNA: TGCAGCGGAGGGGGCAGTTCTACTGAAGCTTTCTTT.

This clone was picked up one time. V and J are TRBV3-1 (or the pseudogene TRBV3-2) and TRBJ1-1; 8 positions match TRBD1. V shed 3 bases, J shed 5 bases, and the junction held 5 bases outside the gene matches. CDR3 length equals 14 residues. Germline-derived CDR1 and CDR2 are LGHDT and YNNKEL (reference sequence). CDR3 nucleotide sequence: TGTGCCAGCAGCCACGACAGGGGCGTAACTGAAGCTTTCTTT. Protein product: CASSHDRGVTEAFF.

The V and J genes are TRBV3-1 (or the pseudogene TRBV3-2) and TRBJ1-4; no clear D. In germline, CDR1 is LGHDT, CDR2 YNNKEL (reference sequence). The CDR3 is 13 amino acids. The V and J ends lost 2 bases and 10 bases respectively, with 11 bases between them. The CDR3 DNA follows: TGTGCCAGCAGCCAAAGGCGGGATGGAAAACTGTTTTTT. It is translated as CASSQRRDGKLFF.